This T cell receptor beta chain is from a study of T-cell reconstitution after alpha-beta-depleted transplantation in children. Findings and limits, study-wide: T-cell numbers and diversity, one year after transplant, stemmed largely from T cells that were newly produced. Alpha-beta T cells about two months after transplant reportedly derived from several hundred expanded graft clones.

Trimming cost V 0 bases and J 2 bases; bases outside gene matches: 4. This CDR3 has 16 amino acids. The germline gives CDR1 LGHNA, CDR2 YSLEER. Unique molecular identifiers were incorporated during preparation of the TCRbeta library. TCRdb re-derived calls from the PCR reads in MiXCR, one entry per CDR3 protein. The repertoire holds approximately 490,000 distinct CDR3 sequences, 10% seen once, with 2% in the top ten. This clonotype has at least ten counts. Its antigen is not identified. The rearrangement links TRBV4-3 to TRBJ2-7; 10 bases line up with TRBD1. The sequence derives from a child aged 2-9 years with inherited bone marrow failure, due to receive a stem cell transplant. Specimen: PBMCs, collected before TCRalphabeta/CD19-depleted stem cell transplant. Here the CDR3 reads CASSQDRGQGAYEQYF. In DNA form, the CDR3 reads TGCGCCAGCAGCCAAGATCGAGGACAGGGGGCCTACGAGCAGTACTTC.